The rows below give T cell receptor beta chains drawn from one sample of a study of T-cell memory formation after mild COVID-19. From the 5' RACE reads, TCRdb called clonotypes with MiXCR, one entry per CDR3 protein. The sample consists of a few hundred thousand distinct CDR3 sequences, around 15% of them appearing once. The sample was PBMCs or a T cell subset sorted from them (not recorded which). The receptor set was obtained from a young man who had mild COVID-19 (a few samples of this study predate the infection). Cell type and time point are not known. Both conserved end residues are part of each CDR3. Each record gives: D gene, V gene, J gene, clone size, CDR3 protein, CDR3 DNA. D genes are given only for firm matches. The listing skips clone size in some rows; elsewhere it reads once, few, many or a size class.

>-|TRBV6-5|TRBJ1-1|few
CASSYSQGLMNTEAFF
TGTGCCAGCAGTTACTCTCAGGGCCTCATGAACACTGAAGCTTTCTTT
>-|TRBV7-2|TRBJ1-1|-
CASSLSVVNTEAFF
TGTGCCAGCAGCTTATCTGTTGTGAACACTGAAGCTTTCTTT
>-|TRBV6-6|TRBJ1-4|-
CASSYRGSTNEKLFF
TGTGCCAGCAGTTACAGGGGTTCAACTAATGAAAAACTGTTTTTT
>-|TRBV6-5|TRBJ2-1|few
CASSAAGPGGNEQFF
TGTGCCAGCAGCGCCGCGGGGCCAGGGGGTAATGAGCAGTTCTTC
>TRBD1|TRBV7-9|TRBJ2-7|-
CASSLSSGQGYEQYF
TGTGCCAGCAGCTTAAGTTCGGGACAGGGCTACGAGCAGTACTTC
>-|TRBV7-6|TRBJ1-6|few
CASSLGGTAISSPLHF
TGTGCCAGCAGCTTAGGGGGGACCGCGATCAGTTCACCCCTCCACTTT
>TRBD1|TRBV4-3|TRBJ1-6|few
CASSQEKRDRLNSPLHF
TGCGCCAGCAGCCAAGAAAAAAGGGACAGGCTTAATTCACCCCTCCACTTT
>TRBD2|TRBV5-1|TRBJ2-3|-
CASSLAGSITDTQYF
TGCGCCAGCAGCTTAGCGGGGTCGATCACAGATACGCAGTATTTT
>-|TRBV7-9|TRBJ1-5|-
CASSLVDGNQPQHF
TGTGCCAGCAGCTTAGTAGATGGCAATCAGCCCCAGCATTTT
>-|TRBV10-3|TRBJ2-3|few
CAISEADTTSTDTQYF
TGTGCCATCAGTGAGGCGGACACTACTAGCACAGATACGCAGTATTTT
>-|TRBV7-2|TRBJ1-5|many
CASSFTGPNQPQHF
TGTGCCAGCAGCTTTACTGGGCCCAATCAGCCCCAGCATTTT
>-|TRBV29-1|TRBJ1-2|-
CSVDRSGRADGSYGYTF
TGCAGCGTTGATAGATCGGGCAGGGCGGACGGAAGCTATGGCTACACCTTC